This record concerns one TCR beta chain sequence. The target antigen is unknown. This CDR3 is 16 amino acids long. CDR1 is KGHSH, CDR2 LQKENI, per germline. The ends lost 0 bases at V and 0 bases at J; junction bases unmatched: 1. This sample is drawn from a study of cytomegalovirus exposure and HLA in healthy donors. Points from the study as a whole: Data from an earlier analysis indicated that most TCR beta V segments were productive either about 87% or about 30% of the time.

PCR primers comprised 60 Vbeta and 13 Jbeta primers. The data were produced by immunoSEQ multiplex PCR, yet TCRdb's version contains in-frame clones alone and is incomplete. The sample totals 30,000 to 35,000 clones. Sequencing used PBMCs. The genes are TRBV18 and TRBJ2-1; 8 bases agree with TRBD2. The clonotype was recovered from a woman aged 40 to 50 in good health and CMV-seropositive. The CDR3 DNA reads as TGTGCCAGCTCACCACCCCTAGCGGGCTCCTACAATGAGCAGTTCTTC. Amino acids: CASSPPLAGSYNEQFF.